One T cell receptor beta chain is described in this entry. The entry originates in a study of blood T cell repertoires in COVID-19. CDR1 is SNHLY and CDR2 is FYNNEI in the germline V gene. This CDR3 has 16 amino acids. Trimming at V came to 7 bases and at J to 1 base, leaving 10 bases not matched to a gene. The assay was immunoSEQ multiplex PCR, and TCRdb's table has in-frame clones only and misses some. The repertoire has about 160,000 clones, roughly 90% of them found once; the top ten carry 5% to 8.5%. This sequence originates from a woman between 45 and 65 years old who had recovered from COVID-19. Material: PBMCs or T cells enriched from blood (not recorded which). V usage is TRBV2 and J usage is TRBJ2-1, with TRBD2 matching over 7 bases. The CDR3 DNA reads TGTGCCAGCACCCTCGGGACGGGGGGTTCCTACAATGAGCAGTTCTTC. Protein: CASTLGTGGSYNEQFF.